The clone carrying this T cell receptor beta chain has only a few counts. TCRdb reprocessed the RACE reads with MiXCR, giving one entry per CDR3 protein. Seen here are around 250,000 distinct CDR3 sequences, more than 6.5% observed once, and the top ten hold about 2.1%. The data derive from a study of human T cells and chemical hapten exposure. In the study overall: 2% DPC was applied to around 2 cm by around 2 cm of upper inner arm skin for sensitization. The patients, most of them female, presented with alopecia areata, totalis or universalis.

The germline CDR1 and CDR2 sequences are SGHTA and FQGNSA. The V end lost 6 bases, the J end lost 5 bases, and 17 bases lay between the germline ends. CDR3 size: 15 residues. Time point in this sample: pre-sensitization, week 0. The treatment is: therapeutic diphenylcyclopropenone sensitization with weekly scalp DPC. Venepuncture was done earlier than the placement of each patch test. The sequencing used whole blood, collected in connection with sensitization to the hapten diphenylcyclopropenone (DPC). This clonotype was obtained from a woman aged 40 to 50 with alopecia areata. Some clones in this sample may be carry-over from other donors' samples. This chain uses TRBV7-2 with TRBJ2-4; possibly TRBD2 for D (6 bases). The CDR3 protein is CASRRGGTGENIQYF. CDR3 DNA sequence: TGTGCCAGCAGGCGGGGCGGAACAGGAGAAAACATTCAGTACTTC.